Listed below are T cell receptor beta chains from one sample, sequenced in a study of shared clonotypes between healthy human individuals. Profiling relied on immunoSEQ multiplex PCR, and the TCRdb table lists in-frame clones only, not all of them. The table includes about 600,000 clones, 98% detected once. Sequencing was performed on naive CD8+ T cells sorted from blood. The source of these receptors is a man aged 25 to 40 in good health. Each CDR3 is given with its conserved first and last residue. The D gene is left open where the match is weak. Clone size is shown for a subset of rows, as once, few, many or a class of expanded clone.

clone_size	j_call	v_call	d_call	cdr3_aa	cdr3_nt
.	TRBJ1-3	TRBV14	TRBD1	CASSQQGGTGNTIYF	TGTGCCAGCAGCCAACAGGGGGGGACTGGAAACACCATATATTTT
.	TRBJ2-7	TRBV30	TRBD2	CAWSAGTSGRDEQYF	TGTGCCTGGAGTGCCGGGACTAGCGGGAGGGACGAGCAGTACTTC
.	TRBJ2-3	TRBV30	TRBD2	CAWSNSGRVWYF	TGTGCCTGGAGTAATAGCGGGAGGGTCTGGTATTTT
.	TRBJ2-7	TRBV5-8	.	CASSLGAPRRPYEQYF	TGTGCCAGCAGCTTGGGGGCTCCGCGAAGGCCTTACGAGCAGTACTTC
.	TRBJ2-5	TRBV7-9	TRBD1	CASSLFTGGVGQETQYF	TGTGCCAGCAGCTTATTTACAGGGGGTGTTGGCCAAGAGACCCAGTACTTC
.	TRBJ2-1	TRBV29-1	TRBD1	CSWITAGTDSVLGEQFF	TGCAGCTGGATAACCGCCGGGACAGATAGTGTATTAGGTGAGCAGTTCTTC
.	TRBJ2-7	TRBV27	TRBD2	CASSNGRAYEQYF	TGTGCCAGCAGTAACGGGAGGGCCTACGAGCAGTACTTC
.	TRBJ2-1	TRBV27	.	CASSEGGRGYEQFF	TGTGCCAGCAGTGAGGGGGGGCGCGGGTATGAGCAGTTCTTC
.	TRBJ1-5	TRBV7-8	.	CASSSSPIQPQHF	TGTGCCAGCAGCTCCAGTCCCATCCAGCCCCAGCATTTT
.	TRBJ2-7	TRBV7-6	TRBD2	CASSLAAGGYEQYF	TGTGCCAGCAGCTTAGCAGCGGGGGGCTACGAGCAGTACTTC
.	TRBJ2-7	TRBV11-3	.	CASSVDSYEQYF	TGTGCCAGCAGCGTAGACTCCTACGAGCAGTACTTC
.	TRBJ2-7	TRBV11-2	TRBD2	CASSPLPSGTYEQYF	TGTGCCAGCAGCCCCCTGCCTAGCGGGACCTACGAGCAGTACTTC
once	TRBJ2-2	TRBV7-6	TRBD2	CASSLGGLAGEKTGELFF	TGTGCCAGCAGCCTCGGCGGGCTAGCGGGGGAAAAAACCGGGGAGCTGTTTTTT
.	TRBJ2-1	TRBV7-9	TRBD1	CASSLTDRGVEQFF	TGTGCCAGCAGCTTAACAGACAGGGGGGTTGAGCAGTTCTTC
.	TRBJ2-1	TRBV2	TRBD1	CASSSGTGIYNEQFF	TGTGCCAGCAGTTCCGGGACAGGGATATACAATGAGCAGTTCTTC
.	TRBJ2-7	TRBV7-2	.	CASSLGTSPDYEQYF	TGTGCCAGCAGCTTAGGTACTAGCCCGGACTACGAGCAGTACTTC
.	TRBJ1-1	TRBV27	.	CASSLTSRGTEAFF	TGTGCCAGCAGTCTTACGAGTCGGGGCACTGAAGCTTTCTTT
.	TRBJ2-5	TRBV29-1	.	CSVDPARQETQYF	TGCAGCGTTGATCCCGCCAGACAAGAGACCCAGTACTTC
.	TRBJ2-7	TRBV7-8	.	CASSIRQTYEQYF	TGTGCCAGCAGCATTCGACAGACCTACGAGCAGTACTTC
.	TRBJ2-1	TRBV10-1	.	CASSDHPTGYNEQFF	TGCGCCAGCAGTGACCACCCGACAGGCTACAATGAGCAGTTCTTC
.	TRBJ2-1	TRBV11-2	.	CASSFVGEQFF	TGTGCCAGCAGTTTCGTTGGTGAGCAGTTCTTC
.	TRBJ2-7	TRBV2	.	CASNGRLLDSSYEQYF	TGTGCCAGCAACGGTCGCTTGCTGGACAGCTCCTACGAGCAGTACTTC
.	TRBJ2-2	TRBV29-1	.	CSVQGLNTGELFF	TGCAGCGTGCAGGGCCTGAACACCGGGGAGCTGTTTTTT
.	TRBJ2-2	TRBV2	.	CASSEMGDTGELFF	TGTGCCAGCAGTGAAATGGGGGACACCGGGGAGCTGTTTTTT
.	TRBJ2-1	TRBV2	TRBD2	CASSEGTSGYNEQFF	TGTGCCAGCAGTGAGGGGACTAGCGGCTACAATGAGCAGTTCTTC
.	TRBJ1-1	TRBV29-1	.	CSVESPAVEAFF	TGCAGCGTTGAAAGCCCCGCCGTTGAAGCTTTCTTT
.	TRBJ2-7	TRBV19	.	CASSIFAGKTYEQYF	TGTGCCAGTAGTATCTTTGCGGGAAAAACCTACGAGCAGTACTTC
.	TRBJ2-2	TRBV5-1	TRBD2	CASGYLPSGRSGGELFF	TGCGCCAGCGGCTACCTGCCGAGCGGGAGGTCCGGCGGGGAGCTGTTTTTT
.	TRBJ2-7	TRBV29-1	TRBD1	CSVGRQGWEQYF	TGCAGCGTTGGTCGACAGGGTTGGGAGCAGTACTTC
.	TRBJ2-3	TRBV6-6	TRBD2	CASSYSASGEDTQYF	TGTGCCAGCAGTTACTCCGCTAGCGGGGAGGATACGCAGTATTTT
.	TRBJ1-1	TRBV28	.	CASSLFQGRMNTEAFF	TGTGCCAGCAGTTTATTTCAGGGTCGGATGAACACTGAAGCTTTCTTT
.	TRBJ2-7	TRBV5-7	TRBD2	CASSLGFGRENFYEQYF	TGTGCCAGCAGCTTGGGATTTGGGAGGGAGAACTTCTACGAGCAGTACTTC
once	TRBJ2-7	TRBV9	.	CASTLSLGTDTYEQYF	TGTGCCAGCACCCTAAGCCTGGGGACGGATACCTACGAGCAGTACTTC
.	TRBJ2-5	TRBV7-9	.	CASSRLEDSTIQETQYF	TGTGCCAGCAGCCGACTAGAAGACAGCACTATCCAAGAGACCCAGTACTTC
.	TRBJ1-2	TRBV19	.	CASGGQTNYGYTF	TGTGCCAGTGGCGGGCAGACTAACTATGGCTACACCTTC
.	TRBJ2-2	TRBV30	.	CAWSVREGFGELFF	TGTGCCTGGAGTGTACGGGAAGGGTTCGGGGAGCTGTTTTTT
.	TRBJ1-5	TRBV5-1	.	CASSLEDAKVQPQHF	TGCGCCAGCAGCTTGGAGGACGCAAAAGTACAGCCCCAGCATTTT
once	TRBJ2-5	TRBV7-2	TRBD1	CASSLHRGETQYF	TGTGCCAGCAGCTTACACAGGGGTGAGACCCAGTACTTC
.	TRBJ2-1	TRBV2	TRBD2	CASSERAGGTDNEQFF	TGTGCCAGCAGTGAACGAGCGGGAGGGACCGACAATGAGCAGTTCTTC
.	TRBJ2-7	TRBV5-6	TRBD1	CASSRTGSYEQYF	TGTGCCAGCAGCCGGACAGGGTCCTACGAGCAGTACTTC
.	TRBJ2-7	TRBV7-9	TRBD2	CASSRTSGSFLYEQYF	TGTGCCAGCAGCCGCACTAGCGGGAGTTTCCTCTACGAGCAGTACTTC
.	TRBJ2-2	TRBV9	TRBD1	CASSVVKGALVGELFF	TGTGCCAGCAGCGTAGTGAAGGGGGCGCTCGTCGGGGAGCTGTTTTTT
.	TRBJ1-5	TRBV28	TRBD1	CASGLEGTAYSNQPQHF	TGTGCCAGCGGACTCGAAGGGACAGCTTATAGCAATCAGCCCCAGCATTTT
.	TRBJ2-5	TRBV9	.	CASSVSFRVQETQYF	TGTGCCAGCAGCGTCTCGTTCCGGGTTCAAGAGACCCAGTACTTC
.	TRBJ2-1	TRBV11-3	.	CASSFFGGDEQFF	TGTGCCAGCAGCTTTTTTGGGGGCGATGAGCAGTTCTTC
.	TRBJ2-1	TRBV11-2	.	CASSHGGDEQFF	TGTGCCAGCAGCCATGGTGGTGATGAGCAGTTCTTC
.	TRBJ1-2	TRBV30	.	CAWSALTGIGGYTF	TGTGCCTGGAGTGCGTTAACGGGTATTGGCGGCTACACCTTC
.	TRBJ2-1	TRBV5-4	.	CASSFRNYTNNEQFF	TGTGCCAGCAGCTTCCGCAACTACACTAACAATGAGCAGTTCTTC
.	TRBJ2-5	TRBV9	.	CASSEGESGSFQETQYF	TGTGCCAGCAGCGAGGGCGAGTCAGGGAGCTTCCAAGAGACCCAGTACTTC
.	TRBJ1-1	TRBV7-9	.	CASAVTDLSSQNTEAFF	TGTGCCAGCGCCGTCACGGACCTCTCTTCGCAAAACACTGAAGCTTTCTTT
.	TRBJ2-3	TRBV7-9	TRBD2	CASTSGVVRNTQYF	TGTGCCAGCACGAGCGGGGTAGTTAGGAATACGCAGTATTTT
.	TRBJ2-5	TRBV28	TRBD2	CASSLGLAGVSETQYF	TGTGCCAGCAGCCTTGGGCTAGCGGGAGTCTCAGAGACCCAGTACTTC
.	TRBJ2-7	TRBV14	TRBD2	CASSQTSGSWREQYF	TGTGCCAGCAGCCAGACTAGCGGGAGCTGGCGCGAGCAGTACTTC
.	TRBJ1-5	TRBV28	.	CASSLKGYSNQPQHF	TGTGCCAGCAGCTTGAAGGGCTATAGCAATCAGCCCCAGCATTTT
.	TRBJ1-2	TRBV5-1	.	CASSFGGANYGYTF	TGCGCCAGCAGCTTTGGGGGCGCTAACTATGGCTACACCTTC